This record looks at one TCR beta chain sequence and its context. Here immunoSEQ multiplex PCR was the method, and the copy in TCRdb shows in-frame clones only, minus some. The profile shows 60,000 to 75,000 clones, more than 75% of them singletons. CDR3 size: 12 residues. Trimming took off 4 bases at V and 3 bases at J, with 7 bases between the two ends. Germline CDR1 SGHRS, CDR2 YFSETQ. This entry is derived from a study of OX40 agonist ivuxolimab in advanced cancers. Study background: Earlier treatment with anti-PD-1, anti-PD-L1 or anti-CTLA-4 was permitted, and roughly 40% had received some.

This chain uses TRBV5-1 with TRBJ1-1; D perhaps matches TRBD1 (5 bases). The source is an adult with an advanced solid tumor such as melanoma, head and neck, liver or kidney cancer. This sample comprised CD4+ or CD8+ T cells sorted from blood, obtained in a trial of the OX40 agonist ivuxolimab. CDR3 coding DNA: TGCGCCAGCAGCCCGGGGGACACTGAAGCTTTCTTT. It specifies CASSPGDTEAFF.